The 5 T cell receptor beta chains reported below all come from one sample, sequenced in a study of shared clonotypes between healthy human individuals. Clones were read by immunoSEQ multiplex PCR, and TCRdb kept only the in-frame ones, dropping some. The sample lists about 2.4 million clones, over 85% occurring once. Material for sequencing was naive CD4+ T cells from PBMCs. Stated subset: CD45RA+ positively selected. All receptors derive from a man between 18 and 29 years old in good health. Some clones in this sample may be carry-over from other donors' samples.

The CDR3 reads CASSAGGADTQYF. CDR3 bases: TGTGCCAGCAGCGCCGGGGGGGCAGATACGCAGTATTTT. This chain joins TRBV9 and TRBJ2-3; 8 bases fit TRBD2. The CDR3 is 13 amino acids. Trimming took 3 bases from V and 4 from J; bases not matched to a gene: 1. The germline V gene encodes CDR1 SGDLS and CDR2 YYNGEE.

The V gene is TRBV5-3, the J gene TRBJ2-1; 7 positions agree with TRBD1. TRBV5-3 is reported as an ORF; its role is uncertain. The trim removed 3 bases at V and 6 bases at J, leaving 15 bases unmatched. The CDR3 is 17 amino acids. This CDR3 is CARSSKAQGKHGNEQFF. The CDR3 DNA follows: TGTGCCAGAAGCTCGAAAGCACAGGGGAAACATGGCAATGAGCAGTTCTTC.

This chain joins TRBV28 and TRBJ1-4, with 8 bases matching TRBD1. J lost 0 bases, V lost 5 bases, and 5 bases had no gene match. The CDR3 sequence is 16 residues long. The germline CDR1 and CDR2 sequences are MDHEN and SYDVKM. CDR3 sequence: CASSPAGGSTNEKLFF. CDR3 nucleotide sequence: TGTGCCAGCAGTCCGGCAGGGGGCTCAACTAATGAAAAACTGTTTTTT.

The rearrangement links TRBV5-4 to TRBJ2-3, with D unclear. CDR3 length: 13 residues. CDR1 is SGHNT and CDR2 is YYREEE in the germline V gene (reference sequence). V was trimmed by 3 bases and J by 4 bases, leaving 9 bases between them. CDR3 DNA: TGTGCCAGCAGCTACTGGCAGGCAGATACGCAGTATTTT. Its translation: CASSYWQADTQYF. The variable domain in full, completed from reference TRBV5-4 and TRBJ2-3, reads ETGVTQSPTHLIKTRGQQVTLRCSSQSGHNTVSWYQQALGQGPQFIFQYYREEENGRGNFPPRFSGLQFPNYSSELNVNALELDDSALYLCASSYWQADTQYFGPGTRLTVL.

V and J are TRBV5-1 and TRBJ2-5; D not certain. V shed 0 bases and J shed 3 bases, with 9 bases lying between them. Germline CDR1 reads SGHRS; CDR2 reads YFSETQ. This CDR3 comprises 14 residues. CDR3 sequence: CASSLGVAKETQYF. In nucleotides, the CDR3 is TGCGCCAGCAGCTTGGGGGTAGCTAAAGAGACCCAGTACTTC.